The 15 T cell receptor beta chains reported below all come from one sample, sequenced in a study of cytomegalovirus exposure and HLA in healthy donors. With 60 Vbeta and 13 Jbeta primers, the PCR was carried out. Produced via immunoSEQ multiplex PCR; TCRdb's table is partial and in-frame only. The sample lists 150,000 to 200,000 clones, roughly 77% occurring once. The sample comprised PBMCs. These receptors all come from a woman between 45 and 60 years old in good health and CMV-seronegative.

A word on this clone: Germline and junction disagree at one end, which may indicate a read error. V is TRBV29-1 and J is TRBJ1-2, with D unclear. CDR3 size: 11 residues. The germline gives CDR1 SQVTM, CDR2 ANQGSEA. CDR3 coding DNA: TGCAGCGTCGAAGACCGGAGAGGCTACACCTTC. Translation: CSVEDRRGYTF.

This chain connects TRBV7-2 to TRBJ1-1, with TRBD1 as a possible D gene (5 bases). V shed 11 bases and J shed 7 bases, with 20 bases lying between them. The CDR3 has 13 residues. In germline, CDR1 is SGHTA, CDR2 FQGNSA. The CDR3 nucleotides read TGTGCCGGTAGTGCAGGGCCGGGAGTTGAAGCTTTCTTT. This sequence encodes CAGSAGPGVEAFF. The full variable domain, completed using reference TRBV7-2 and TRBJ1-1, is GAGVSQSPSNKVTEKGKDVELRCDPISGHTALYWYRQSLGQGLEFLIYFQGNSAPDKSGLPSDRFSAERTGGSVSTLTIQRTQQEDSAVYLCAGSAGPGVEAFFGQGTRLTVV.

CDR3 sequence: CASSLGREVQHHLKYNEQFF. As DNA, the CDR3 is TGCGCCAGCAGCTTGGGAAGGGAGGTCCAACACCACCTCAAATACAATGAGCAGTTCTTC. The rearrangement joins TRBV5-1 to TRBJ2-1, with D perhaps TRBD2 (6 bases). The CDR3 runs to 20 residues. The V gene lost 0 bases and the J gene lost 4 bases, with 26 bases spanning the gap. Germline V gene sequence: CDR1 SGHRS, CDR2 YFSETQ.

This chain joins TRBV7-6 and TRBJ1-5; TRBD1 matches 7 bases. V lost 1 base, J lost 1 base, and 7 bases stayed unmatched. The CDR3 contains 17 residues. CDR1 SGHVS and CDR2 FNYEAQ come from the germline V gene. The CDR3 DNA follows: TGTGCCAGCAGCTTAGGTGCAACAGGGGCAAGCAATCAGCCCCAGCATTTT. This translates into CASSLGATGASNQPQHF.

The chain couples TRBV11-3 to TRBJ2-1; tentatively, D is TRBD1 (6 bases). Germline V gene lookup returns CDR1 SGHNT and CDR2 YENEEA. This CDR3 has 18 amino acids. Trimming cost V 6 bases and J 4 bases, with 25 bases left between them. The CDR3: CASSSSWGPQDDYNEQFF. CDR3 in DNA: TGTGCCAGCAGTTCGTCCTGGGGGCCCCAAGACGATTACAATGAGCAGTTCTTC. Based on the CDR3 plus reference TRBV11-3 and TRBJ2-1, the full variable domain is EAGVVQSPRYKIIEKKQPVAFWCNPISGHNTLYWYLQNLGQGPELLIRYENEEAVDDSQLPKDRFSAERLKGVDSTLKIQPAELGDSAVYLCASSSSWGPQDDYNEQFFGPGTRLTVL.

The gene calls are TRBV19 and TRBJ2-2; D perhaps matches TRBD2 (6 bases). Trimming took 5 bases from V and 6 from J, leaving 19 bases between them. Germline CDR1 and CDR2: LNHDA and SQIVND (reference sequence). The CDR3 runs 16 residues. The CDR3 region is CASSQDGRRGAGELFF. CDR3 sequence (DNA): TGTGCCAGTAGTCAAGACGGACGGAGGGGTGCCGGGGAGCTGTTTTTT.

The V and J genes are TRBV10-3 and TRBJ2-7, with 15 bases aligning to TRBD2. This CDR3 has 21 amino acids. V shed 4 bases, J shed 0 bases, and the junction held 16 bases outside the gene matches. Germline CDR1 ENHRY, CDR2 SYGVKD. The CDR3: CAISVSKGLAGGLPYSYEQYF. The CDR3 DNA reads TGTGCCATCAGTGTTTCCAAGGGACTAGCGGGAGGACTCCCGTACTCCTACGAGCAGTACTTC.

The V call is TRBV7-8, the J call TRBJ2-7, with D possibly being TRBD1 (5 bases). The CDR3 covers 14 residues. V shed 1 base and J shed 2 bases, with 9 bases lying between them. Germline V CDR1 and CDR2: SGHVS, FQNEAQ. DNA of the CDR3: TGTGCCAGCAGCTTAGGGCTAGGGGCCTACGAGCAGTACTTC. The encoded protein is CASSLGLGAYEQYF. Complete variable domain (other parts from reference TRBV7-8 and TRBJ2-7): GAGVSQSPRYKVAKRGQDVALRCDPISGHVSLFWYQQALGQGPEFLTYFQNEAQLDKSGLPSDRFFAERPEGSVSTLKIQRTQQEDSAVYLCASSLGLGAYEQYFGPGTRLTVT.

The V and J genes are TRBV18 and TRBJ1-6, with D unresolved. The CDR3 runs to 14 residues. V lost 2 bases, J lost 11 bases, and 13 bases lay in between. CDR1 is KGHSH and CDR2 is LQKENI in the germline V gene. The CDR3 loop reads CASSPGSERTPLHF. As DNA, the CDR3 is TGTGCCAGCTCACCAGGGTCTGAGCGAACACCCCTCCACTTT.

The rearrangement joins TRBV7-9 to TRBJ1-2; TRBD1 agrees at 7 bases. Germline V gene sequence: CDR1 SEHNR, CDR2 FQNEAQ (reference sequence). This CDR3 has 12 amino acids. Trimming cost V 3 bases and J 7 bases; bases outside gene matches: 2. The CDR3 sequence: CASSFSGGGYTF. In nucleotides, the CDR3 is TGTGCCAGCAGCTTTTCAGGGGGTGGCTACACCTTC.

The chain recombines TRBV9 with TRBJ2-1; TRBD2 aligns across 10 bases. V trimming: 4 bases; J trimming: 5 bases; junction bases outside the gene matches: 6. Germline V gene data show CDR1 as SGDLS and CDR2 as YYNGEE. CDR3 size: 15 residues. CDR3: CASSRTSGYHNEQFF. The CDR3 bases are TGTGCCAGCAGCCGGACTAGCGGTTACCACAATGAGCAGTTCTTC. The full variable domain, with the rest looked up from reference TRBV9 and TRBJ2-1, is DSGVTQTPKHLITATGQRVTLRCSPRSGDLSVYWYQQSLDQGLQFLIQYYNGEERAKGNILERFSAQQFPDLHSELNLSSLELGDSALYFCASSRTSGYHNEQFFGPGTRLTVL.

V and J are TRBV6-5 and TRBJ1-1; no definite D call. The V and J ends lost 6 bases and 3 bases respectively, with 8 bases between them. The CDR3 length is 12 residues. The germline V gene encodes CDR1 MNHEY and CDR2 SVGAGI. Here the CDR3 reads CASRKSDTEAFF. The DNA of the CDR3 is TGTGCCAGCAGAAAGAGTGACACTGAAGCTTTCTTT.

The chain links TRBV9 to TRBJ1-2, with D possibly being TRBD1 (6 bases). Germline lookup yields CDR1 SGDLS and CDR2 YYNGEE. V was shortened by 5 bases and J by 2 bases, with 10 bases between the two germline ends. This CDR3 has 13 amino acids. The CDR3 here is CASRGQLNYGYTF. CDR3 sequence (DNA): TGTGCCAGCAGAGGACAGCTAAACTATGGCTACACCTTC.

The chain joins TRBV5-1 to TRBJ2-7; a possible D gene is TRBD1 (6 bases). V dropped 3 bases and J dropped 2 bases, with 15 bases sitting between them. The germline gives CDR1 SGHRS, CDR2 YFSETQ. The CDR3 runs 15 residues. CDR3 region: CASSSLRDITYEQYF. CDR3 nucleotides: TGCGCCAGCAGCTCCCTGAGGGACATCACCTACGAGCAGTACTTC.

This chain's CDR3 is CASSIGATLSSGANVLTF. CDR3 coding DNA: TGTGCCAGTAGTATAGGGGCAACCCTCTCCTCTGGGGCCAACGTCCTGACTTTC. The chain recombines TRBV19 with TRBJ2-6; no clear D gene. V gave up 1 base and J gave up 0 bases, with 13 bases separating them. CDR3 length: 18 amino acids. The germline gives CDR1 LNHDA, CDR2 SQIVND (reference sequence).